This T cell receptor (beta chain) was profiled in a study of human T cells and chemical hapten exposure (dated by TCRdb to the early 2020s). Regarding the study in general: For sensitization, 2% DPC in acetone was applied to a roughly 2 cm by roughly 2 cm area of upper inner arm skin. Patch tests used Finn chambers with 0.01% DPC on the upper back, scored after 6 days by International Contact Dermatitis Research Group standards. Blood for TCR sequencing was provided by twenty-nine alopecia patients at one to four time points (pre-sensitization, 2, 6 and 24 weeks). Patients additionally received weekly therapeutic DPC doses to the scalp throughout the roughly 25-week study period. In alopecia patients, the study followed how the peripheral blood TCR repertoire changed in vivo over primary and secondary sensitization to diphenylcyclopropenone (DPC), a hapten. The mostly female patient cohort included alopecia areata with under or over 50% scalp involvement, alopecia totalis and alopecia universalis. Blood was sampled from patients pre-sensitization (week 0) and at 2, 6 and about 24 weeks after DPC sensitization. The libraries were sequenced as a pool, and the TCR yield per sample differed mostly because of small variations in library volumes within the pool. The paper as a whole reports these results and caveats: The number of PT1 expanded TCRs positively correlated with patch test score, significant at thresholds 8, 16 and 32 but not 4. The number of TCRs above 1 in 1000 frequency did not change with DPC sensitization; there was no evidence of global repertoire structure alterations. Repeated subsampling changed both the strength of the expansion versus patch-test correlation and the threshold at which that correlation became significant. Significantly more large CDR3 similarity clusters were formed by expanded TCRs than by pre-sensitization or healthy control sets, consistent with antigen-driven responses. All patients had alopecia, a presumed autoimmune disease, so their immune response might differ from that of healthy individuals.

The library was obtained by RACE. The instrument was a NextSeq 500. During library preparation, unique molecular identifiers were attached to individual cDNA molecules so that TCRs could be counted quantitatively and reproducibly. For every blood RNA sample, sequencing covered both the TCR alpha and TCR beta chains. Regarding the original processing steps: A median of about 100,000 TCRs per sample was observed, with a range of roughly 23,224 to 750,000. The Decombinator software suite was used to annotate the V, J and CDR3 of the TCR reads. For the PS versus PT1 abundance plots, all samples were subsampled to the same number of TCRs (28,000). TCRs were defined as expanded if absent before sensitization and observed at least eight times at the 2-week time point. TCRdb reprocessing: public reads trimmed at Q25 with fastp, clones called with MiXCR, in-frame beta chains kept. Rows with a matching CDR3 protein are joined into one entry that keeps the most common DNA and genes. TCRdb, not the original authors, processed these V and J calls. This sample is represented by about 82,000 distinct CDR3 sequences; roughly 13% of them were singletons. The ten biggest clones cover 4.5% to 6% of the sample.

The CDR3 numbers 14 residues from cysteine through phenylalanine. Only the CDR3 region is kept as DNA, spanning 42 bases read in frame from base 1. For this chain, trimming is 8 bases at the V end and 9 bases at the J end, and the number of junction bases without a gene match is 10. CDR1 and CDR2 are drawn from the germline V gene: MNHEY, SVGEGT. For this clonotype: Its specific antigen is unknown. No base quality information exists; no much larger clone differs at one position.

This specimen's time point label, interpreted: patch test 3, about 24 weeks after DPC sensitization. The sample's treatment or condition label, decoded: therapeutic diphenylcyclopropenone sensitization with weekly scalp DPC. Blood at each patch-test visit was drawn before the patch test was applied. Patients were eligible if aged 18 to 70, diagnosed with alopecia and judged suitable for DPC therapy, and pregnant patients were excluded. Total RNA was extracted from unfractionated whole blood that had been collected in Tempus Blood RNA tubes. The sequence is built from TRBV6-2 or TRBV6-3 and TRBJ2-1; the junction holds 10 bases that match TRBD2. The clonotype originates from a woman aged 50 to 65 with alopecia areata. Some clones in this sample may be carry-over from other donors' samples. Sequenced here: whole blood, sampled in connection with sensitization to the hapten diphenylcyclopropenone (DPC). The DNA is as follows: TGTGCCAGCGGTTTCGGACTAGCGGCGCCTGAGCAGTTCTTC. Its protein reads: CASGFGLAAPEQFF.